This T cell receptor (beta chain) was captured by sequencing in a study of T cells in Graves' hyperthyroidism and ophthalmopathy. This clonotype was seen ten or more times. In germline, CDR1 is MNHNS, CDR2 SASEGT. The length of the CDR3 is 15 residues. Trimming removed 3 bases at V and 2 bases at J, with 14 bases between. Amplified TCR beta CDR3 regions came from RNA transcripts. The TCR CDR3 was amplified in a first-round RT-PCR using the HTBI primer set. TCRdb reanalysed the multiplex PCR reads using MiXCR and keeps one entry per CDR3 protein. The sample shows some 570,000 distinct CDR3 sequences, 17% of them seen only once.

The TCR originated in a woman aged 18-29 years with Graves' ophthalmopathy. The sequenced sample was blood. The genes are TRBV6-1 and TRBJ2-7, with D unresolved. CDR3 in amino acids: CASSDPHEFAYEQYF. DNA for the CDR3: TGTGCCAGCAGTGACCCCCACGAGTTTGCCTACGAGCAGTACTTC.